The rows below give T cell receptor beta chains drawn from one sample of a study of regulatory T cells in long-lasting Graves disease. TCRdb passed the multiplex PCR reads through MiXCR, listing each CDR3 protein once. This table has more than 400,000 distinct CDR3 sequences, about 15% appearing once. These same data were also listed under a study on T cells in Graves' hyperthyroidism and ophthalmopathy.

The material sequenced was peripheral blood mononuclear cells (PBMCs), taken at new diagnosis, from a patient treated with antithyroid drugs. Receptors originate from a woman aged 25 to 39 with Graves disease. The CDR3 runs from the conserved cysteine through the conserved F or W. A D gene is named only where the DNA matches it firmly. Rows may omit the clone size; those that give it use once, few, many or a size class.

d_call clone_size j_call v_call cdr3_aa cdr3_nt
TRBD1 many TRBJ1-4 TRBV12-3/TRBV12-4 CASTVRGGQDNEKLFF TGTGCCAGCACCGTCAGGGGGGGACAGGATAATGAAAAACTGTTTTTT
- few TRBJ2-1 TRBV20-1 CSAATTPLNEQFF TGCAGTGCGGCAACCACCCCGCTCAATGAGCAGTTCTTC
- many TRBJ2-3 TRBV7-2 CASSRDWGSTDTQYF TGTGCCAGCAGCCGGGACTGGGGAAGCACAGATACGCAGTATTTT
- many TRBJ2-1 TRBV20-1 CSAVWGYNEQFF TGCAGTGCTGTATGGGGATACAATGAGCAGTTCTTC
- many TRBJ1-5 TRBV30 CAWSDFYAQSNQPQHF TGTGCCTGGAGTGACTTTTATGCGCAGAGCAATCAGCCCCAGCATTTT
TRBD1 few TRBJ1-2 TRBV18 CASSPLPGTASYGYTF TGTGCCAGCTCACCACTTCCCGGGACAGCTTCGTATGGCTACACCTTC
TRBD2 many TRBJ2-1 TRBV29-1 CSVENLGLAGGYEQFF TGCAGCGTTGAGAATTTGGGGCTAGCGGGAGGATATGAGCAGTTCTTC
TRBD1 many TRBJ1-1 TRBV2 CAGRRGQGSTEAFF TGTGCCGGCCGGAGGGGGCAAGGATCGACTGAAGCTTTCTTT
- few TRBJ1-1 TRBV12-3/TRBV12-4 CASSPGGDGAFF TGTGCCAGCAGTCCCGGAGGGGATGGTGCTTTCTTT
- - TRBJ2-6 TRBV3-1 CASSQGVEANVLTF TGTGCCAGCAGCCAGGGGGTTGAGGCCAACGTCCTGACTTTC
TRBD1 many TRBJ2-7 TRBV19 CASSTLQGQGASYEQYF TGTGCCAGTAGTACGTTGCAAGGACAGGGGGCCTCCTACGAGCAGTACTTC
- few TRBJ2-1 TRBV14 CASSKERDEQFF TGTGCCAGCAGCAAAGAGCGCGATGAGCAGTTCTTC
- many TRBJ1-5 TRBV28 CASRGLGGNQPQHF TGTGCCAGCAGGGGCCTCGGTGGGAATCAGCCCCAGCATTTT
- many TRBJ2-2 TRBV6-2/TRBV6-3 CASSPPGGITGELFF TGTGCCAGCAGCCCTCCCGGGGGAATTACCGGGGAGCTGTTTTTT
TRBD2 many TRBJ2-1 TRBV11-2 CASSRRLADTYNEQFF TGTGCCAGCAGCCGGCGACTAGCGGACACCTACAATGAGCAGTTCTTC
- - TRBJ2-5 TRBV11-2 CASSSLGTWVTQYF TGTGCCAGCAGCTCCCTGGGGACTTGGGTGACCCAGTACTTC
TRBD2 - TRBJ2-1 TRBV20-1 CSATPSGQYNEQFF TGCAGTGCTACTCCTAGCGGCCAGTACAATGAGCAGTTCTTC
TRBD2 many TRBJ2-7 TRBV5-1 CASSRKGLADYEQYF TGCGCCAGCAGTCGTAAGGGACTAGCGGATTACGAGCAGTACTTC
- many TRBJ2-2 TRBV30 CAWRAQNAGLAFLTGELFF TGTGCCTGGAGAGCCCAGAACGCGGGGCTAGCCTTCCTTACCGGGGAGCTGTTTTTT
- few TRBJ2-5 TRBV9 CASSVGWTAQETQYF TGTGCCAGCAGCGTGGGTTGGACAGCTCAAGAGACCCAGTACTTC
- many TRBJ1-1 TRBV3-1 CASVRAENTEAFF TGTGCCAGCGTACGGGCGGAGAACACTGAAGCTTTCTTT
- many TRBJ2-7 TRBV3-1 CASSQVGEQYF TGTGCCAGCAGCCAAGTGGGCGAGCAGTACTTC
TRBD1 - TRBJ1-1 TRBV7-2 CASATGEVFTEAFF TGTGCCAGCGCCACAGGGGAAGTGTTCACTGAAGCTTTCTTT
TRBD2 many TRBJ2-7 TRBV6-1 CASKEKSGTYEQYF TGTGCCAGCAAGGAGAAAAGCGGGACTTACGAGCAGTACTTC
TRBD2 - TRBJ2-1 TRBV7-9 CASSSRGAGGPGNEQFF TGTGCCAGCAGCTCACGGGGAGCGGGAGGGCCGGGCAATGAGCAGTTCTTC
- - TRBJ2-7 TRBV2 CASSEAARTVGEQYF TGTGCCAGCAGTGAAGCGGCCCGTACAGTAGGAGAGCAGTACTTC
- - TRBJ2-3 TRBV7-9 CASSFDPQYF TGTGCCAGCAGCTTTGATCCGCAGTATTTT
TRBD1 many TRBJ1-2 TRBV6-4 CASSDRGDREIDGYTF TGTGCCAGCAGTGACCGTGGGGACAGGGAAATTGATGGCTACACCTTC
- - TRBJ2-3 TRBV9 CASSVGSGEDTDTQYF TGTGCCAGCAGCGTAGGGTCGGGAGAGGACACAGATACGCAGTATTTT
- many TRBJ2-7 TRBV12-3/TRBV12-4 CASSHSREYEQYF TGTGCCAGCAGTCATTCCAGGGAGTACGAGCAGTACTTC
TRBD2 few TRBJ2-3 TRBV28 CASRPSPRFAGEADTQYF TGTGCCAGCAGGCCCTCCCCCCGGTTTGCGGGAGAAGCAGATACGCAGTATTTT
- few TRBJ1-2 TRBV9 CASTLNGPDGYTF TGTGCCAGCACCCTTAACGGGCCTGATGGCTACACCTTC
- - TRBJ1-2 TRBV6-2/TRBV6-3 CASSYGAEGYTF TGTGCCAGCAGTTACGGGGCCGAAGGCTACACCTTC
TRBD1 - TRBJ2-7 TRBV10-3 CAIRPGQGSYEQYF TGTGCCATCAGACCAGGACAGGGCTCCTACGAGCAGTACTTC
TRBD2 many TRBJ2-1 TRBV5-1 CASSLRLGGGYNEQFF TGCGCCAGCAGCCTTCGGCTTGGGGGGGGATACAATGAGCAGTTCTTC
- few TRBJ2-7 TRBV5-1 CASSPDERNYEQYF TGCGCCAGCAGCCCGGACGAGCGAAACTACGAGCAGTACTTC